These T cell receptor beta chains were read from a single sample in a study of shared T cell receptors in the human thymus. Profiling relied on immunoSEQ multiplex PCR, and the TCRdb table lists in-frame clones only, not all of them. The sample records approximately 580,000 clones, 78% being singletons. Another study also made use of these data, one on human thymus T cells.

The sample comprised thymocytes. The receptor set was obtained from a boy under two years old with a congenital heart defect. Each CDR3 is given with its conserved first and last residue. D genes are given only for firm matches. Clone size is not always given. Where it is, it says once, few, many or a class for expanded clones.

v_gene	abundance	d_gene	j_gene	CDR3nt	CDR3aa
TRBV11-2	-	TRBD1	TRBJ2-2	TGTGCCAGCAGTCCCGGGACAGGGGGTACCGGGGAGCTGTTTTTT	CASSPGTGGTGELFF
TRBV19	-	-	TRBJ1-1	TGTGCCAGCGCTTCGACCGGGACACTGAACACTGAAGCTTTCTTT	CASASTGTLNTEAFF
TRBV21-1	-	-	TRBJ2-3	TGTGCCAGCAGCACCGGACTAGCGGGGGCATCCACAGATACGCAGTATTTT	CASSTGLAGASTDTQYF
TRBV5-1	once	-	TRBJ1-2	TGCGCCAGCAGCTTGGACGGAGTATCTAATGGCTACACCTTC	CASSLDGVSNGYTF
TRBV6-5	-	TRBD2	TRBJ2-1	TGTGCCAGCAGTTCGTTTCTAGCGGATGAGCAGTTCTTC	CASSSFLADEQFF
TRBV7-9	-	TRBD1	TRBJ1-3	TGTGCCGGCAGCCGCCGGACAGGGGGGAACACCATATATTTT	CAGSRRTGGNTIYF
TRBV14	-	TRBD1	TRBJ2-2	TGTGCCAGCAGCGACGACAGGGGAGTCGGCGGGGAGCTGTTTTTT	CASSDDRGVGGELFF
TRBV11-2	-	-	TRBJ1-2	TGTGCCAGCAGCTTAGAGGTGGGCGGCTACACCTTC	CASSLEVGGYTF
TRBV4-3	-	-	TRBJ1-1	TGCGCCAGCAGCCAAGACGGTCGCTTGGGGCAGGGAACTGAAGCTTTCTTT	CASSQDGRLGQGTEAFF
TRBV11-2	-	-	TRBJ2-7	TGTGCCAGCAACGGAGGGACGGACTACGAGCAGTACTTC	CASNGGTDYEQYF
TRBV7-9	-	-	TRBJ2-1	TGTGCCAGCAGCTTTATAAAGTGGCAGGGTAGTGAGCAGTTCTTC	CASSFIKWQGSEQFF
TRBV5-1	-	TRBD1	TRBJ1-1	TGCGCCAGCAGCTTACAGGGGACCACTGAAGCTTTCTTT	CASSLQGTTEAFF
TRBV2	-	-	TRBJ1-2	TGTGCCAGCAGTGAAGGGGCCGGTCACGACTATGGCTACACCTTC	CASSEGAGHDYGYTF
TRBV10-3	-	-	TRBJ2-7	TGTGCCATCAGTGAGTCGAGGCAGGGGCGCTACGAGCAGTACTTC	CAISESRQGRYEQYF
TRBV28	-	-	TRBJ1-4	TGTGCCAGCAGGGACGTGGGGGCGGCGCATGAAAAACTGTTTTTT	CASRDVGAAHEKLFF
TRBV7-2	-	-	TRBJ1-2	TGTGCCAGCAGCCCCCCTAATGTCTGCTATGGCTACACCTTC	CASSPPNVCYGYTF
TRBV5-1	-	TRBD1	TRBJ1-1	TGCGCCAGCAGCCCGGGACAGGGCGGTCACACTGAAGCTTTCTTT	CASSPGQGGHTEAFF
TRBV28	-	TRBD1	TRBJ2-5	TGTGCCAGCAGTTTAGATTTCAGGGGGCTGGAGACCCAGTACTTC	CASSLDFRGLETQYF
TRBV4-1	-	TRBD1	TRBJ1-5	TGCGCCAGCAGCCAAGTCCCCCCCTGGGACAGGGGGGGCAATCAGCCCCAGCATTTT	CASSQVPPWDRGGNQPQHF
TRBV14	-	-	TRBJ2-3	TGTGCCAGCAGCCAAGATCCCGCGGGGCACCGCAATGATACGCAGTATTTT	CASSQDPAGHRNDTQYF
TRBV10-2	few	-	TRBJ1-2	TGCGCCACCAAAAGGTGGGCCGGCTACACCTTC	CATKRWAGYTF
TRBV28	-	TRBD1	TRBJ1-1	TGTGCCAGCAGTTTATTCCCCGGGGACAGGGGGCAGAGGTCTGAAGCTTTCTTT	CASSLFPGDRGQRSEAFF
TRBV29-1	-	-	TRBJ1-3	TGCAGCGTTGGACACTTCTCTGGAAACACCATATATTTT	CSVGHFSGNTIYF
TRBV4-2	-	-	TRBJ1-2	TGTGCCAGCAGCCAAGTGGGCAGTCCTAACTATGGCTACACCTTC	CASSQVGSPNYGYTF
TRBV25-1	few	-	TRBJ2-7	TGTGCCAGCAGTAATTGGGAGTGCTACGAGCAGTACTTC	CASSNWECYEQYF
TRBV4-1	few	TRBD2	TRBJ2-1	TGCGCCAGCAGCCCCGGGACTAGTTTGGGCAATGAGCAGTTCTTC	CASSPGTSLGNEQFF
TRBV2	once	-	TRBJ1-4	TGTGCCAGCAGTGCAGGGGCGGGCGAAAAACTGTTTTTT	CASSAGAGEKLFF
TRBV6-4	few	-	TRBJ1-1	TGTGCCAGCAGTTGGGACATGAACACTGAAGCTTTCTTT	CASSWDMNTEAFF
TRBV27	-	TRBD1	TRBJ1-1	TGTGCCAGCAGTTGGCAGGGGGCACGGAACACTGAAGCTTTCTTT	CASSWQGARNTEAFF
TRBV5-4	-	TRBD1	TRBJ2-7	TGTGCCAGCAGTCCCGGGACAGACAACTACGAGCAGTACTTC	CASSPGTDNYEQYF
TRBV27	once	-	TRBJ1-4	TGTGCCACTAAGCCGCAGGGAACCGGGAAACTGTTTTTT	CATKPQGTGKLFF
TRBV6-6	-	-	TRBJ2-7	TGTGCCAGCATCGTCGTGTACGAGCAGTACTTC	CASIVVYEQYF
TRBV7-9	-	TRBD2	TRBJ2-5	TGTGCCAGCAGTCCTAGCGGCCTAGAGACCCAGTACTTC	CASSPSGLETQYF
TRBV6-4	once	TRBD2	TRBJ2-7	TGTGCCAGCCCGAGCGGGAGAAGCTCCTACGAGCAGTACTTC	CASPSGRSSYEQYF
TRBV11-2	-	-	TRBJ1-5	TGTGCCAGCAGCTTAGATATGAGGGATAGCAATCAGCCCCAGCATTTT	CASSLDMRDSNQPQHF
TRBV6-4	-	TRBD1	TRBJ1-4	TGTGCCAGCAGGGGGAGGGACAGGGTGTATGAAAAACTGTTTTTT	CASRGRDRVYEKLFF
TRBV4-3	-	-	TRBJ2-2	TGCGCCAGCAGCCAAGAGTTAGTCCCGAACACCGGGGAGCTGTTTTTT	CASSQELVPNTGELFF
TRBV7-2	-	TRBD1	TRBJ2-6	TGTGCCAGCAGCGATTTAGGGACAGGGGGCGCTGGGGCCAACGTCCTGACTTTC	CASSDLGTGGAGANVLTF
TRBV28	-	-	TRBJ1-5	TGTGCCAGCAGACATAGCAATCAGCCCCAGCATTTT	CASRHSNQPQHF
TRBV6-6	-	TRBD2	TRBJ2-3	TGTGCCAGCAGTTACCTTCCGACTAGCGGGACTGATACGCAGTATTTT	CASSYLPTSGTDTQYF
TRBV19	few	-	TRBJ2-1	TGTGCCAGTAGTTCCCGCGTGATAGCGGATAACAATGAGCAGTTCTTC	CASSSRVIADNNEQFF
TRBV18	few	TRBD1	TRBJ1-5	TGTGCCAGCTCAAGCGGGACAGGGCATATTCAGCCCCAGCATTTT	CASSSGTGHIQPQHF
TRBV5-1	-	-	TRBJ2-2	TGCGCCAGCAGCTTGGAGGGACACTCTTTCGGGGAGCTGTTTTTT	CASSLEGHSFGELFF
TRBV6-5	-	-	TRBJ1-5	TGTGCCAGCAGTTACTCTGGGGAGCCCAATCAGCCCCAGCATTTT	CASSYSGEPNQPQHF
TRBV5-1	-	-	TRBJ2-1	TGCGCCAGCAGCTTGATACATTCATACAATGAGCAGTTCTTC	CASSLIHSYNEQFF
TRBV27	-	-	TRBJ1-5	TGTGCCAGCAGTTTAGGAGTTTATAGCAATCAGCCCCAGCATTTT	CASSLGVYSNQPQHF
TRBV19	-	-	TRBJ1-5	TGTGCCAGCCTCCGGGGGGCGGGCAATCAGCCCCAGCATTTT	CASLRGAGNQPQHF
TRBV7-2	-	-	TRBJ2-3	TGTGCCAGCAGCTACTCCATCCACCGGTTAAGCACAGATACGCAGTATTTT	CASSYSIHRLSTDTQYF